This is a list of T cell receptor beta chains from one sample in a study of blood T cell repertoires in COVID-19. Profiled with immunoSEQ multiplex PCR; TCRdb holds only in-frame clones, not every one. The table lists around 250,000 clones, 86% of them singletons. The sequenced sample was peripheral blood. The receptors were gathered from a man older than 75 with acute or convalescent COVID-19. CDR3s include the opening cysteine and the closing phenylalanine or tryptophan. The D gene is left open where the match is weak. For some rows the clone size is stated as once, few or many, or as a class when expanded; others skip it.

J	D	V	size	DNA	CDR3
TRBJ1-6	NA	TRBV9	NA	TGTGCCAGCAGCGTAGAAAGCCGCGGGAGTTCACCCCTCCACTTT	CASSVESRGSSPLHF
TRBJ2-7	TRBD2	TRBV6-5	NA	TGTGCCACCGGAGGACTAGCGGGGTACGAGCAGTACTTC	CATGGLAGYEQYF
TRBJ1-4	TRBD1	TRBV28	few	TGTGCCTCAGGGACAGGGGGAGGTTTGGCTAATGAAAAACTGTTTTTT	CASGTGGGLANEKLFF
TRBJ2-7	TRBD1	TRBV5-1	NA	TGCGCCAGCAGCTTACAACAGGGGACCCACGAGCAGTACTTC	CASSLQQGTHEQYF
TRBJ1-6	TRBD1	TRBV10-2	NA	TGCGCCAGCAGGGTACAGGGGGAGTTCTCCTATAATTCACCCCTCCACTTT	CASRVQGEFSYNSPLHF
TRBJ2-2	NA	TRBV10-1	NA	TGCGCCAGCAGCAGGGTTTTGTACGGGGAGCTGTTTTTT	CASSRVLYGELFF
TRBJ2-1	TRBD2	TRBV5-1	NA	TGCGCCACATCCGGGACTACCGAGGGGGAGCAGTTCTTC	CATSGTTEGEQFF
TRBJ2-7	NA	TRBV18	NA	TGTGCCAGCTCACCAAACAGACAGGGAGGCGAGCAGTACTTC	CASSPNRQGGEQYF
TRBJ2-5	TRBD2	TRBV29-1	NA	TGCAGCGTGATGACTAGCGGGGGGGTGGCCCAGTACTTC	CSVMTSGGVAQYF
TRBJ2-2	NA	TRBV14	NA	TGTGCCAGCAGCAGCCAGGGTACCGGGGAGCTGTTTTTT	CASSSQGTGELFF
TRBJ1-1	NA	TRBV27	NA	TGTGCCAGCAGTTTCATACCTTCGGGGGGCCCCACTGAAGCTTTCTTT	CASSFIPSGGPTEAFF
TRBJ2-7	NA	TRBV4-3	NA	TGCGCCAGCAGCCAAGGGCTTGCAGGACTTTACGAGCAGTACTTC	CASSQGLAGLYEQYF
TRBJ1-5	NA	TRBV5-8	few	TGTGCCAGCAGCTTGGGACAGTATAGCAATCAGCCCCAGCATTTT	CASSLGQYSNQPQHF
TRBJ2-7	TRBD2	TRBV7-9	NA	TGTGCCAGCAGCCCTAGCGGGAGAATCGCCTACGAGCAGTACTTC	CASSPSGRIAYEQYF
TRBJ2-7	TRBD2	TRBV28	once	TGTGCCAGCAGCTCTCCCCTTAGCGGGAGTAGTTACGAGCAGTACTTC	CASSSPLSGSSYEQYF
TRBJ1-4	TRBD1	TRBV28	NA	TGTGCCAGCAGTTTATGGGCCGGGGGGACAGGCTCTGAAAAACTGTTTTTT	CASSLWAGGTGSEKLFF
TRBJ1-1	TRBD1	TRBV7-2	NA	TGTGCCAGCAGCTCTCAGGGGGCGGGTGAAGCTTTCTTT	CASSSQGAGEAFF
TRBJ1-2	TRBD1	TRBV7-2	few	TGTGCCAGCAGCCCTGGGACAGGGGGTGGGTATGGCTACACCTTC	CASSPGTGGGYGYTF
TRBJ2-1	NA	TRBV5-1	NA	TGCGCCAGCAGCTTTGAGGATATCTCCTACAATGAGCAGTTCTTC	CASSFEDISYNEQFF
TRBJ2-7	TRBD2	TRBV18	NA	TGTGCCAGCTCACCCCTTTGGGTAGCGGGATTGCACGAGCAGTACTTC	CASSPLWVAGLHEQYF
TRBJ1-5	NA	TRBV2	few	TGTGCCAGCAGTGATCAGGGTTCGGGCAATCAGCCCCAGCATTTT	CASSDQGSGNQPQHF
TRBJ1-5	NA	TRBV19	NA	TGTGCCAGTAGTCCTCAGGCGCTGGGCAATCAGCCCCAGCATTTT	CASSPQALGNQPQHF
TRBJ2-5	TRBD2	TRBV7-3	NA	TGTGCCAGCAGCCCGGGACTAGCGGGAGTTGAGACCCAGTACTTC	CASSPGLAGVETQYF